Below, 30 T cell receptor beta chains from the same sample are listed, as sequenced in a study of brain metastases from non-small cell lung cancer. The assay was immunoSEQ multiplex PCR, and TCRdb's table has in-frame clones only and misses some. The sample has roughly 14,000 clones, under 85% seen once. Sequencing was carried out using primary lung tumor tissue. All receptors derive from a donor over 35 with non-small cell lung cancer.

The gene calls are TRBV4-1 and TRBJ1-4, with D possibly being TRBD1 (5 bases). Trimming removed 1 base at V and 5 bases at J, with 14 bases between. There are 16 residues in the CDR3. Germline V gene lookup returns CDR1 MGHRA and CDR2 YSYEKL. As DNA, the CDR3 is TGCGCCAGCAGCCAAGCAAGGAGGGGCGGGAATGAAAAACTGTTTTTT. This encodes CASSQARRGGNEKLFF.

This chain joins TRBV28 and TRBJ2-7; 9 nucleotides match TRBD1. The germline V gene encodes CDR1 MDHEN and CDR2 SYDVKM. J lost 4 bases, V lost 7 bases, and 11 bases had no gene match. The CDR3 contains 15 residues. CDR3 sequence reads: CASTSSRTGEYEQYF. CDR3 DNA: TGTGCCAGCACGTCCTCTAGGACAGGGGAATACGAGCAGTACTTC.

CDR3 sequence reads: CATSRASSYNSPLHF. For the CDR3, the DNA is TGTGCCACCAGCAGAGCTAGCTCCTATAATTCACCCCTCCACTTT. The chain employs TRBV15 and TRBJ1-6; D is ambiguous. Trimming removed 1 base at V and 0 bases at J, with 4 bases between. Germline V lookup: CDR1 LNHNV, CDR2 YYDKDF (reference sequence). The length of the CDR3 is 15 residues.

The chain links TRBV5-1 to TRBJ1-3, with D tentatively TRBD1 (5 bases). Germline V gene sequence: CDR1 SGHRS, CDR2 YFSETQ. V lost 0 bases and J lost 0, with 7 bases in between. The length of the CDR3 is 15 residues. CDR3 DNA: TGCGCCAGCAGCTTGGGAGGGGTCTCTGGAAACACCATATATTTT. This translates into CASSLGGVSGNTIYF. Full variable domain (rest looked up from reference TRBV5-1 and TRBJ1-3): KAGVTQTPRYLIKTRGQQVTLSCSPISGHRSVSWYQQTPGQGLQFLFEYFSETQRNKGNFPGRFSGRQFSNSRSEMNVSTLELGDSALYLCASSLGGVSGNTIYFGEGSWLTVV.

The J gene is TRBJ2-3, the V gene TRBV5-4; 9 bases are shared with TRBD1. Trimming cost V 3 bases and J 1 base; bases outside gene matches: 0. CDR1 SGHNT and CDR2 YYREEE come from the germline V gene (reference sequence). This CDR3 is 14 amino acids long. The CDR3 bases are TGTGCCAGCAGCTGGGACAGGGGCACAGATACGCAGTATTTT. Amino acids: CASSWDRGTDTQYF.

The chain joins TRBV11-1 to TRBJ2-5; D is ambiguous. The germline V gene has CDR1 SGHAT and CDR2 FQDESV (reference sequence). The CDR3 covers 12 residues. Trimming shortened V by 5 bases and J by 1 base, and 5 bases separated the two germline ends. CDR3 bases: TGTGCCAGCAGCCCGTTCCAAGAGACCCAGTACTTC. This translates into CASSPFQETQYF.

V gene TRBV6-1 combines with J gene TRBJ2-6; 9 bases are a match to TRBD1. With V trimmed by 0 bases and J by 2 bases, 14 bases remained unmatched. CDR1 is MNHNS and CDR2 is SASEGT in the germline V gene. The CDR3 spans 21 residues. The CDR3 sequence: CASSEATTRTGARAGANVLTF. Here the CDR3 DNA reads TGTGCCAGCAGTGAAGCGACTACTAGGACAGGGGCTAGGGCTGGGGCCAACGTCCTGACTTTC.

Here the CDR3 reads CATKDRGSNQPQHF. The CDR3 DNA is TGTGCCACCAAGGACAGGGGGAGCAATCAGCCCCAGCATTTT. V is TRBV19 and J is TRBJ1-5; TRBD1 aligns across 10 bases. There are 14 residues in the CDR3. The ends lost 10 bases at V and 1 base at J; junction bases unmatched: 4. CDR1 is LNHDA and CDR2 is SQIVND in the germline V gene (reference sequence).

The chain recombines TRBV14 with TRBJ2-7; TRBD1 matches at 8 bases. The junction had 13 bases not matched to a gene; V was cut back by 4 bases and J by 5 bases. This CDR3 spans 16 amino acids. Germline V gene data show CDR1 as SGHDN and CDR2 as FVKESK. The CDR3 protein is CASSPVGQGRKDEQYV. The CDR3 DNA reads TGTGCCAGCAGCCCCGTCGGACAGGGAAGGAAGGACGAGCAGTACGTC.

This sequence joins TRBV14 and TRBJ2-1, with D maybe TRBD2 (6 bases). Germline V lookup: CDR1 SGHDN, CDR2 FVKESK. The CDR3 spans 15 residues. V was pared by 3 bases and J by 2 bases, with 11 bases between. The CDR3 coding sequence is TGTGCCAGCAGCCACCGTGGGGGGACCTACAATGAGCAGTTCTTC. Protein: CASSHRGGTYNEQFF.

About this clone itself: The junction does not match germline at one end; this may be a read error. This chain's CDR3 is CVSSPGAGEQFF. CDR3 DNA: TGTGTCAGTAGTCCCGGGGCAGGTGAGCAGTTCTTC. V usage is TRBV19 and J usage is TRBJ2-1; D may match TRBD1 or TRBD2 (5 bases each). The germline CDR1 and CDR2 sequences are LNHDA and SQIVND (reference sequence). CDR3 length: 12 residues.

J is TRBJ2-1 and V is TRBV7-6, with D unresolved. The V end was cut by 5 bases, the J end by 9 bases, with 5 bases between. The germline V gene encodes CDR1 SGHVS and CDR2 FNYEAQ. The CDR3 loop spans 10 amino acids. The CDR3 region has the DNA TGTGCCAGCAGCCCCGTTGAGCAGTTCTTC. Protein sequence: CASSPVEQFF.

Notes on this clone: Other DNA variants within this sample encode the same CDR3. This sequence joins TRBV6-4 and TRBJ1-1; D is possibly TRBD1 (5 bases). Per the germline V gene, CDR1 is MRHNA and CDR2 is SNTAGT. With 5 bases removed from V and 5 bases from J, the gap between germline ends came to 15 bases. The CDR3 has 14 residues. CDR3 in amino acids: CASSPGGVSTEAFF. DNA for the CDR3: TGTGCCAGCAGTCCCGGGGGGGTTTCTACTGAAGCTTTCTTT.

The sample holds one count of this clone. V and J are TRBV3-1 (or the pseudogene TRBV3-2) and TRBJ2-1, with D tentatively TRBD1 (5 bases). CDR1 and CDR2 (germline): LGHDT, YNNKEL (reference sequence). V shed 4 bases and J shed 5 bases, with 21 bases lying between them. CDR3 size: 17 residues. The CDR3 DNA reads TGTGCCAGCAGCCCCGGACAAGAGAAAGATTTGGACAATGAGCAGTTCTTC. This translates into CASSPGQEKDLDNEQFF.

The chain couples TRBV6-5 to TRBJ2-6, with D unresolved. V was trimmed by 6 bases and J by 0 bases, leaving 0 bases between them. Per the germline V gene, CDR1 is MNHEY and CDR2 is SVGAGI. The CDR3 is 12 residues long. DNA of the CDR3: TGTGCCAGCAGCTCTGGGGCCAACGTCCTGACTTTC. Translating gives CASSSGANVLTF.

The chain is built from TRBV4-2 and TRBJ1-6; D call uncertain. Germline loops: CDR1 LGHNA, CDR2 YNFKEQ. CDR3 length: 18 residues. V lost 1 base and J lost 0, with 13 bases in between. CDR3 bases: TGTGCCAGCAGCCAAGGGCCAGCCGCTAGCTCCTATAATTCACCCCTCCACTTT. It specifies CASSQGPAASSYNSPLHF.

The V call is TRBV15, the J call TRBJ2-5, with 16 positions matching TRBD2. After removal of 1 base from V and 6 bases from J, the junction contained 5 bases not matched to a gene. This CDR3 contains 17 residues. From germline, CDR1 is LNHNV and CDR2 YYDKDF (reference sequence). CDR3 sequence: CATSRVGTSGGAKTQYF. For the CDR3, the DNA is TGTGCCACCAGCAGAGTGGGGACTAGCGGGGGGGCGAAGACCCAGTACTTC.

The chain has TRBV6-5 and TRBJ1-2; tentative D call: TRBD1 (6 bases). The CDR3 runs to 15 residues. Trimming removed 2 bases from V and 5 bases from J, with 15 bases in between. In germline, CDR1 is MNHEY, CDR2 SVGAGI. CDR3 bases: TGTGCCAGCAGTTACGGGAAACAGGGCCTATATGGCTACACCTTC. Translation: CASSYGKQGLYGYTF.

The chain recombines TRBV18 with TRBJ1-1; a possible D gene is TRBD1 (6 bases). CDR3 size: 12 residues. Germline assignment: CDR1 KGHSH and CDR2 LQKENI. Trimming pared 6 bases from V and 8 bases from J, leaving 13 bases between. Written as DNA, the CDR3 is TGTGCCAGCTCTGGGCGGGGGGCCGAAGCTTTCTTT. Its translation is CASSGRGAEAFF.

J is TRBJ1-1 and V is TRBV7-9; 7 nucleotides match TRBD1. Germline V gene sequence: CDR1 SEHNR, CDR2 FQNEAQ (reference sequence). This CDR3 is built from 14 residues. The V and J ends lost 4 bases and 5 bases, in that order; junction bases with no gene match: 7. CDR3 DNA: TGTGCCAGCAGCTACCTCAGGGGGGGGACTGAAGCTTTCTTT. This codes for CASSYLRGGTEAFF.

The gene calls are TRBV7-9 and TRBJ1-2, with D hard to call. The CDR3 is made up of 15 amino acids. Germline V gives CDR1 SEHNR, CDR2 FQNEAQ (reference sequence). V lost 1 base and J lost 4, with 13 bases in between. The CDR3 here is CASSLGSSVLYGYTF. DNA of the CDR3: TGTGCCAGCAGCTTAGGGTCAAGTGTACTCTATGGCTACACCTTC.

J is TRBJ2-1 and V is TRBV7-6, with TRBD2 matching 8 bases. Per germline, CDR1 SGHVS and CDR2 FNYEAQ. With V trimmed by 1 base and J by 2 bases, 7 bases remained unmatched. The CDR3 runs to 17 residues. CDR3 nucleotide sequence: TGTGCCAGCAGCTTAGACCCAGCGGGGGCGACCTACAATGAGCAGTTCTTC. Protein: CASSLDPAGATYNEQFF.

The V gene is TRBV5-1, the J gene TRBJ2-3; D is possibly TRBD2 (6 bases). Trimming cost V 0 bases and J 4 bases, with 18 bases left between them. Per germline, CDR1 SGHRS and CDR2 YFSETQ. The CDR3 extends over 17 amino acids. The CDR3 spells CASSLGLDLRRADTQYF. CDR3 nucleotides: TGCGCCAGCAGCTTGGGACTAGACCTTAGGAGAGCAGATACGCAGTATTTT. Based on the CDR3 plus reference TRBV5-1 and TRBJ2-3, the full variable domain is KAGVTQTPRYLIKTRGQQVTLSCSPISGHRSVSWYQQTPGQGLQFLFEYFSETQRNKGNFPGRFSGRQFSNSRSEMNVSTLELGDSALYLCASSLGLDLRRADTQYFGPGTRLTVL.

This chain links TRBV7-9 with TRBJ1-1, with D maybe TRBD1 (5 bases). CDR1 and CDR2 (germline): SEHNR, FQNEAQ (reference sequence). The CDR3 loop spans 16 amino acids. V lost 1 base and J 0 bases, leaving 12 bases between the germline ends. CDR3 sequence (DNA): TGTGCCAGCAGCTTAGACGTTGGGGCAATGAACACTGAAGCTTTCTTT. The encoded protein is CASSLDVGAMNTEAFF.

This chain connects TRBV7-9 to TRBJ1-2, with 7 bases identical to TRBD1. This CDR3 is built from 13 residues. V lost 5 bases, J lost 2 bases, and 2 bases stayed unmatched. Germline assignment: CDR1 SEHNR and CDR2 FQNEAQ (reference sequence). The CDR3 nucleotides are TGTGCCAGCAGCCCGGGACAGAACTATGGCTACACCTTC. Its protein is CASSPGQNYGYTF.

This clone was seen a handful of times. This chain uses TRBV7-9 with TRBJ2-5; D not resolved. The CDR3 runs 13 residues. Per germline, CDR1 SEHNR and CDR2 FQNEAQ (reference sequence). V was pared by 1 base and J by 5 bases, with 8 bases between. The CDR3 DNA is TGTGCCAGCAGCTTAGGGTCGTGGGAGACCCAGTACTTC. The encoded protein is CASSLGSWETQYF.

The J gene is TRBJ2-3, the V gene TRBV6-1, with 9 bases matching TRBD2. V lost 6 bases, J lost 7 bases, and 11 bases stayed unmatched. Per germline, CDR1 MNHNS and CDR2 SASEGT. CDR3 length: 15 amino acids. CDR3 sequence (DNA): TGTGCCAGCAGCGGCGGGGCGGGGGGGCGTTATACGCAGTATTTT. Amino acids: CASSGGAGGRYTQYF.

The CDR3 protein is CASSEFRGDNSPLHF. The CDR3 DNA sequence: TGTGCCAGCAGTGAATTTCGTGGGGACAATTCACCCCTCCACTTT. The rearrangement uses TRBV25-1 and TRBJ1-6; a possible D gene is TRBD1 (5 bases). The V gene lost 1 base and the J gene lost 7 bases, with 11 bases spanning the gap. Per germline, CDR1 MGHDK and CDR2 SYGVNS. This CDR3 has 15 amino acids.

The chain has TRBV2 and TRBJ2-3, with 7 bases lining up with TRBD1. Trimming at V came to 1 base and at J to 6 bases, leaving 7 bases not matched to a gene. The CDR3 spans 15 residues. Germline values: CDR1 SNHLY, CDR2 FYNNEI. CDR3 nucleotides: TGTGCCAGCAGTGAAGAAGGGGGCCCGGGGGATACGCAGTATTTT. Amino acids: CASSEEGGPGDTQYF.

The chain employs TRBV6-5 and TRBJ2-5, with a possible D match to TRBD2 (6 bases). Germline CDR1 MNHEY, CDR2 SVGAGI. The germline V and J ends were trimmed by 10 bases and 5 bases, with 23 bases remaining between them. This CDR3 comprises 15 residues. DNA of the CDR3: TGTGCCATCGCGGGGTCGGCAGGGATCGGGGAGACCCAGTACTTC. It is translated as CAIAGSAGIGETQYF.